This entry lists 30 T cell receptor beta chains sequenced from one sample in a study of identical twins. From the 5' RACE reads, TCRdb called clonotypes with MiXCR, one entry per CDR3 protein. Seen here are 1,800,000 or so distinct CDR3 sequences, around 29% observed once, and the top ten hold around 0.25%. Sample: cord blood. The receptors originated from a newborn girl in good health.

This clonotype was detected a few times. The chain joins TRBV3-1 to TRBJ2-1; 8 nucleotides line up with TRBD1. The V and J ends lost 0 bases and 6 bases, in that order; junction bases with no gene match: 1. CDR3 size: 14 residues. The germline gives CDR1 LGHDT, CDR2 YNNKEL (reference sequence). DNA for the CDR3: TGTGCCAGCAGCCAAGAGGACAGGGCCAATGAGCAGTTCTTC. Translated: CASSQEDRANEQFF.

Notes on this clonotype: The junction departs from the called germline gene at one end, perhaps through a read error. This sequence joins TRBV3-1 and TRBJ1-1; no clear D. Germline loops: CDR1 LGHDT, CDR2 YNNKEL (reference sequence). The CDR3 is 13 amino acids. CDR3 amino acids: CASSQGVATESFF. For the CDR3, the DNA is TGTGCCAGCAGCCAAGGGGTTGCCACTGAATCTTTCTTT.

Turning to this clonotype: A much larger clone differs from this one at a single base, so this may be a read error. This chain joins TRBV3-1 and TRBJ2-7; possibly TRBD2 for D (5 bases). The length of the CDR3 is 14 residues. Germline V gives CDR1 LGHDT, CDR2 YNNKEL (reference sequence). V gave up 1 base and J gave up 2 bases, with 9 bases separating them. CDR3 loop: CASSQVTRAYEQYF. The CDR3 DNA sequence: TGTGCCAGCAGCCAAGTTACGAGGGCCTACGAGCAGTACTTC.

The chain couples TRBV12-3 or TRBV12-4 to TRBJ2-7; D remains unclear. The V and J ends lost 2 bases and 0 bases respectively, with 11 bases between them. CDR3 length: 15 residues. CDR3 bases: TGTGCCAGCAGTTTAACACCCAGAAGCTCCTACGAGCAGTACTTC. Amino acid sequence: CASSLTPRSSYEQYF.

Only a few counts were recorded for this clonotype. This chain links TRBV12-3 or TRBV12-4 with TRBJ1-5; TRBD1 matches 8 bases. The CDR3 spans 19 residues. The V gene end was trimmed by 1 base and the J gene end by 0 bases; junction bases not matched to a gene: 11. CDR3 loop: CASSLGSRGLLYSNQPQHF. The CDR3 DNA reads as TGTGCCAGCAGTTTAGGGTCCAGGGGGCTTTTGTATAGCAATCAGCCCCAGCATTTT.

This clonotype was observed a handful of times. The genes are TRBV27 and TRBJ2-7; D uncertain. Germline-derived CDR1 and CDR2 are MNHEY and SMNVEV (reference sequence). Trimming removed 4 bases at V and 5 bases at J, with 18 bases between. This CDR3 spans 15 amino acids. The CDR3 DNA sequence: TGTGCCAGCAGTTACACCGGGCCCCCGTCCGACGAGCAGTACTTC. Translating gives CASSYTGPPSDEQYF.

The V and J genes are TRBV3-1 and TRBJ2-3, with TRBD1 as a possible D gene (6 bases). The CDR3 is 18 residues long. V was cut by 4 bases and J by 2 bases, with 22 bases left in between. In germline, CDR1 is LGHDT, CDR2 YNNKEL (reference sequence). CDR3 amino acids: CASSPVPLIGGTTDTQYF. CDR3 nucleotide sequence: TGTGCCAGCAGCCCCGTCCCTTTGATAGGGGGAACCACAGATACGCAGTATTTT.

This clonotype was detected a few times. The chain is built from TRBV6-5 and TRBJ2-3, with 8 bases matching TRBD1. Per the germline V gene, CDR1 is MNHEY and CDR2 is SVGAGI. With V trimmed by 5 bases and J by 4 bases, 5 bases remained unmatched. The CDR3 length is 14 residues. The CDR3 region has the DNA TGTGCCAGCAGTGCTCAGGGGGCCGCAGATACGCAGTATTTT. Protein product: CASSAQGAADTQYF.

The chain carries TRBV6-1 and TRBJ2-5; either TRBD1 or TRBD2 may fit D (6 bases each). The better agreement between TRBJ2-7 and the DNA end casts doubt on the J call. Germline V CDR1 and CDR2: MNHNS, SASEGT. The CDR3 contains 14 residues. CDR3 coding DNA: TGTGCGACTACGCGAGGGGGGCTGGGGGACGAGCAGTACTTC. The encoded protein is CATTRGGLGDEQYF.

Note on this clonotype: An end of the junction does not agree with germline; a read error may underlie this. The chain uses TRBV9 and TRBJ2-3, with a tentative D call TRBD2 (5 bases). The CDR3 is made up of 15 amino acids. CDR1 is SGDLS, CDR2 YYNGEE, per germline. The CDR3 protein is CASSVGLASTETQYF. The CDR3 DNA follows: TGCGCCAGCAGCGTCGGACTGGCTAGCACAGAAACGCAGTATTTT.

This chain connects TRBV5-6 to TRBJ2-3; unclear D gene. The CDR3 has 12 residues. V was pared by 0 bases and J by 13 bases, with 12 bases between. The germline gives CDR1 SGHDT, CDR2 YYEEEE. The CDR3 loop reads CASSLGKLREYF. The CDR3 DNA follows: TGTGCCAGCAGCTTGGGGAAATTGAGAGAGTATTTT.

This clonotype came up once. The V gene is TRBV5-1, the J gene TRBJ2-5; D is unresolved. V lost 1 base to trimming and J lost 11 bases, with 21 bases between them. Germline values: CDR1 SGHRS, CDR2 YFSETQ. The CDR3 is 15 amino acids. This CDR3 reads CASSLSVLSINEQYF. Here the CDR3 DNA reads TGCGCCAGCAGCTTGTCAGTCCTATCCATCAATGAGCAGTACTTC.

The chain joins TRBV21-1 to TRBJ2-7. TRBV21-1 is designated a pseudogene. The CDR3 loop spans 12 amino acids. CDR3 sequence (DNA): TGTGCCAGCCCTCAACGGACCTACGAGCAGTACTTC. It specifies CASPQRTYEQYF.

V is TRBV25-1 and J is TRBJ1-5; D gene ambiguous. CDR3 length equals 14 residues. CDR1 MGHDK and CDR2 SYGVNS come from the germline V gene. Trimming took off 3 bases at V and 4 bases at J, with 10 bases between the two ends. This chain's CDR3 is CASSESGNNQPQHF. CDR3 nucleotide sequence: TGTGCCAGCAGTGAGAGTGGTAATAATCAGCCCCAGCATTTT.

The V gene is TRBV12-3 or TRBV12-4, the J gene TRBJ2-5, with 7 bases identical to TRBD2. Trimming at V came to 7 bases and at J to 5 bases, leaving 16 bases not matched to a gene. There are 16 residues in the CDR3. The chain's CDR3 is CASTPTTGRAGETQYF. The CDR3 DNA is TGTGCCAGCACTCCAACAACGGGGAGGGCCGGGGAGACCCAGTACTTC.

The J gene is TRBJ2-6, the V gene TRBV20-1; 7 positions match TRBD1. The germline CDR1 and CDR2 sequences are DFQATT and SNEGSKA (reference sequence). Trimming took 3 bases from V and 1 from J; bases not matched to a gene: 3. The CDR3 sequence is 15 residues long. The CDR3 sequence is CSASVTGSGANVLTF. The CDR3 nucleotides are TGCAGTGCTAGCGTGACAGGGTCTGGGGCCAACGTCCTGACTTTC.

This chain connects TRBV12-3 or TRBV12-4 to TRBJ1-1, with D uncertain. V was shortened by 2 bases and J by 7 bases, with 17 bases between the two germline ends. CDR3 length equals 15 residues. The CDR3 spells CASSLFVSGINEAFF. The CDR3 DNA follows: TGTGCCAGCAGTTTATTCGTTTCGGGGATTAATGAAGCTTTCTTT.

In its sample, this clonotype was seen a few times. V and J are TRBV20-1 and TRBJ1-4, with D possibly matching TRBD1 (6 bases). CDR1 and CDR2 from the germline V gene are DFQATT and SNEGSKA (reference sequence). There are 13 residues in the CDR3. Trimming cost V 0 bases and J 7 bases, with 9 bases left between them. Written as DNA, the CDR3 is TGCAGTGCTAGAGACAGGGGTAGTGAAAAACTGTTTTTT. The encoded protein is CSARDRGSEKLFF.

The V gene is TRBV5-1, the J gene TRBJ2-5, with D tentatively TRBD2 (7 bases). Germline V gene sequence: CDR1 SGHRS, CDR2 YFSETQ. Trimming cost V 2 bases and J 11 bases, with 16 bases left between them. The CDR3 spans 13 residues. This CDR3 reads CASSFSGDNEQYF. The CDR3, as DNA: TGCGCCAGCAGCTTCAGCGGGGACAATGAGCAGTACTTC.

This clonotype came up a few times. The CDR3 loop reads CASSSGDLLPQHF. As DNA, the CDR3 is TGTGCCAGCAGTTCAGGGGACCTCTTGCCCCAGCATTTT. The chain recombines TRBV28 with TRBJ1-5, with a weak D call TRBD1 (6 bases). From germline, CDR1 is MDHEN and CDR2 SYDVKM. This CDR3 region has 13 residues. V was cut by 4 bases and J by 9 bases, with 13 bases left in between.

This clonotype was observed a handful of times. The chain uses TRBV12-3 or TRBV12-4 and TRBJ1-5; tentatively, D is TRBD1 (5 bases). This CDR3 is built from 14 residues. Trimming removed 5 bases from V and 0 bases from J, with 8 bases in between. CDR3 DNA: TGTGCCAGCAGTGGGGGGTTTAGCAATCAGCCCCAGCATTTT. This gives the protein CASSGGFSNQPQHF.

This clonotype was seen more than once but under ten times. J is TRBJ2-3 and V is TRBV7-2, with D unclear. Germline CDR1 SGHTA, CDR2 FQGNSA. The CDR3 runs 14 residues. Trimming removed 5 bases at V and 5 bases at J, with 14 bases between. CDR3 bases: TGTGCCAGCAGCCTAACCGGCGTTGGAGATACGCAGTATTTT. Translating it yields CASSLTGVGDTQYF.

This chain uses TRBV10-3 with TRBJ2-1; 9 bases line up with TRBD1. This CDR3 region has 14 residues. Trimming at V came to 6 bases and at J to 1 base, leaving 1 base not matched to a gene. Germline lookup yields CDR1 ENHRY and CDR2 SYGVKD. In nucleotides, the CDR3 is TGTGCCATCAGGGGGACAGGGTCCTACAATGAGCAGTTCTTC. This codes for CAIRGTGSYNEQFF.

The rearrangement joins TRBV10-3 to TRBJ2-3; 12 nucleotides agree with TRBD2. V shed 6 bases, J shed 2 bases, and the junction held 6 bases outside the gene matches. CDR3 length equals 16 residues. Looked up from germline, CDR1 is ENHRY and CDR2 is SYGVKD. The CDR3 DNA follows: TGTGCCATCAGCACCTCTAGCGGGGGGGCCACAGATACGCAGTATTTT. Amino acids: CAISTSSGGATDTQYF.

Points on this clonotype: One end of the junction varies from germline; a read error may be responsible. V and J are TRBV20-1 and TRBJ2-7; TRBD2 aligns across 7 bases. There are 12 residues in the CDR3. In germline, CDR1 is DFQATT, CDR2 SNEGSKA (reference sequence). CDR3 in amino acids: CSAPTSAYGQYF. The CDR3 DNA reads TGCAGTGCTCCTACTAGCGCCTACGGGCAGTACTTC.

The J gene is TRBJ1-1, the V gene TRBV29-1; 7 nucleotides match TRBD1. V trimming: 1 base; J trimming: 0 bases; junction bases outside the gene matches: 20. Germline-derived CDR1 and CDR2 are SQVTM and ANQGSEA. This CDR3 spans 20 amino acids. The CDR3 DNA sequence: TGCAGCGTTGAAGGTCCGGTGACTGGGACAGATGAGAAGATGAACACTGAAGCTTTCTTT. Residues: CSVEGPVTGTDEKMNTEAFF.

The chain couples TRBV5-1 to TRBJ2-7, with D tentatively TRBD2 (7 bases). V was pared by 5 bases and J by 1 base, with 22 bases between. This CDR3 has 17 amino acids. CDR1 and CDR2 (germline): SGHRS, YFSETQ. CDR3 coding DNA: TGCGCCAGCAGTCAACTGCTGGGGGCTAGCGGATCCTACGAGCAGTACTTC. Its translation: CASSQLLGASGSYEQYF.

This clonotype was observed a few times. The genes are TRBV27 and TRBJ1-2, with TRBD1 matching 8 bases. Germline assignment: CDR1 MNHEY and CDR2 SMNVEV (reference sequence). The CDR3 sequence is 15 residues long. V trimming: 0 bases; J trimming: 5 bases; junction bases outside the gene matches: 5. Here the CDR3 DNA reads TGTGCCAGCAGTTTATCCCGGACAGGGCTGTATGGCTACACCTTC. Translating it yields CASSLSRTGLYGYTF.

This clonotype was counted between two and nine times. The V call is TRBV28, the J call TRBJ1-2; TRBD1 agrees at 7 bases. The germline V gene encodes CDR1 MDHEN and CDR2 SYDVKM. The CDR3 totals 13 residues. The junction had 8 bases not matched to a gene; V was cut back by 5 bases and J by 8 bases. CDR3 protein: CASSLPTGRGYTF. The CDR3 DNA sequence: TGTGCCAGCAGTCTCCCGACAGGGCGGGGCTACACCTTC.

Only a few counts were recorded for this clonotype. The chain combines TRBV28 with TRBJ2-1; the match to TRBD1 covers 8 bases. The CDR3 is 16 residues long. Trimming cost V 2 bases and J 1 base; bases outside gene matches: 4. In germline, CDR1 is MDHEN, CDR2 SYDVKM. The CDR3 nucleotides read TGTGCCAGCAGTTTACCCGGGACAGGATCCTACAATGAGCAGTTCTTC. It yields the protein CASSLPGTGSYNEQFF.